This TCR beta chain was profiled in a study of T cell changes during pregnancy in multiple sclerosis. Trimming cost V 2 bases and J 2 bases, with 10 bases left between them. This CDR3 region has 15 residues. CDR1 and CDR2 (germline): LNHNV, YYDKDF (reference sequence). Produced via immunoSEQ multiplex PCR; TCRdb's table is partial and in-frame only. Here the sample spans fewer than 30,000 clones, nearly 90% being singletons. This chain uses TRBV15 with TRBJ2-1, with TRBD1 as a possible D gene (7 bases). This TCR was recovered from a female donor with multiple sclerosis, enrolled in a pregnancy study. The sequenced sample was CD8+ T cells from peripheral blood mononuclear cells, obtained in the second trimester of pregnancy. CDR3 in DNA: TGTGCCACCAGCAGACCCAGGGGGGCCTACAATGAGCAGTTCTTC. This codes for CATSRPRGAYNEQFF.